This T cell receptor beta chain was captured in a study of blood T cell repertoires in COVID-19. Study context: T cells, B-cell-depleted T cells, or PBMCs provided the cDNA or gDNA that served as material.

CDR3 size: 15 residues. V lost 3 bases, J lost 4 bases, and 15 bases lay in between. The germline gives CDR1 MGHDK, CDR2 SYGVNS. This clone was observed once. In the study's own analysis: The authors estimated nucleated cell counts from reference gene primer amplification. Using immunoSEQ multiplex PCR, the repertoire was profiled, and TCRdb retains in-frame clones only, with some absent. The DNA was the basis for D and trimming; V, J and clone size are from that table. The sample includes about 260,000 clones, approximately 85% of them seen just once. The source is a human donor in a cohort sampled during active COVID-19. The sequencing sample was made of peripheral blood. This chain joins TRBV25-1 and TRBJ1-2, with D possibly being TRBD1 (5 bases). Here the CDR3 reads CASSDSPTGFYGYTF. The CDR3 DNA reads as TGTGCCAGCAGTGACTCACCAACAGGTTTCTATGGCTACACCTTC.